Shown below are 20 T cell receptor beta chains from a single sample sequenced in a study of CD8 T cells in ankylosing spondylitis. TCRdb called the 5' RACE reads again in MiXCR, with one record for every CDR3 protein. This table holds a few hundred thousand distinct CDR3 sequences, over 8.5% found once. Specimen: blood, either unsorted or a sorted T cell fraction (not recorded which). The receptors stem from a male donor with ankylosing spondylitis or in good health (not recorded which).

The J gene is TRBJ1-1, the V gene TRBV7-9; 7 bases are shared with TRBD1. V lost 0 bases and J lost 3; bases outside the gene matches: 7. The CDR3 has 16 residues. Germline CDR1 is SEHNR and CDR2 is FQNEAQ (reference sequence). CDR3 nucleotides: TGTGCCAGCAGCTTAGCGCGGCAGGGGGACTACACTGAAGCTTTCTTT. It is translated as CASSLARQGDYTEAFF.

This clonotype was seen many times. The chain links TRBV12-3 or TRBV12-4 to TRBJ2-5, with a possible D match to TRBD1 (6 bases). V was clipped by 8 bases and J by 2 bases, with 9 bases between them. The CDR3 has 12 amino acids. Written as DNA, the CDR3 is TGTGCCAGCCGCACAGGGCAAGAGACCCAGTACTTC. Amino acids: CASRTGQETQYF.

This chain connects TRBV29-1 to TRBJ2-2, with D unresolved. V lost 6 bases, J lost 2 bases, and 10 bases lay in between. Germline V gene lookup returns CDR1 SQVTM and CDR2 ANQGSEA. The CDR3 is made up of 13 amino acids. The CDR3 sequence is CSVRLDNTGELFF. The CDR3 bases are TGCAGCGTCCGACTCGACAACACCGGGGAGCTGTTTTTT.

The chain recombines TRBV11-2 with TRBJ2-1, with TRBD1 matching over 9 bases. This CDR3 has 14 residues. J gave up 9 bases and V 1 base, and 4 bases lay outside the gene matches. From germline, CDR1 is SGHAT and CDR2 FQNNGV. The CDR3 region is CASSLAQGAGEQFF. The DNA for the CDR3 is TGTGCCAGCAGCTTAGCACAGGGGGCCGGTGAGCAGTTCTTC.

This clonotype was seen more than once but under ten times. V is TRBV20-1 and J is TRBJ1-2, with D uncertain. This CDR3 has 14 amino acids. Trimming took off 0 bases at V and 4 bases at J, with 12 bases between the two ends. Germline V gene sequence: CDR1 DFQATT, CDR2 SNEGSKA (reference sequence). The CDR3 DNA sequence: TGCAGTGCTAGAGATATGGGCCTCATCTATGGCTACACCTTC. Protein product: CSARDMGLIYGYTF.

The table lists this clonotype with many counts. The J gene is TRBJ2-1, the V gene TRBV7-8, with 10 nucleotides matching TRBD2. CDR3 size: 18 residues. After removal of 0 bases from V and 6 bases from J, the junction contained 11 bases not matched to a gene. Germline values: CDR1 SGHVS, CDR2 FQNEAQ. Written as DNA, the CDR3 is TGTGCCAGCAGCTTAGCGGATCTCAGGCTAGCGGGAGCCAATGAGCAGTTCTTC. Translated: CASSLADLRLAGANEQFF.

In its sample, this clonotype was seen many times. The CDR3: CASSPVTSGTDTQYF. CDR3 sequence (DNA): TGCGCCAGCAGCCCGGTGACTAGCGGCACAGATACGCAGTATTTT. V is TRBV5-1 and J is TRBJ2-3; 8 bases line up with TRBD2. CDR1 and CDR2 (germline): SGHRS, YFSETQ. The CDR3 totals 15 residues. The V gene end was trimmed by 4 bases and the J gene end by 1 base; junction bases not matched to a gene: 5.

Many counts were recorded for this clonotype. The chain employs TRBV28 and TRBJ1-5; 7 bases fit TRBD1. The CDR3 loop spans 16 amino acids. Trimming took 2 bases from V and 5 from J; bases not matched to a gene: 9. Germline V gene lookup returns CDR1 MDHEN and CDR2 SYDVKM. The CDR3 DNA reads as TGTGCCAGCAGTTTAGGGCAGGGGGGAAGTTATCAGCCCCAGCATTTT. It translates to CASSLGQGGSYQPQHF.

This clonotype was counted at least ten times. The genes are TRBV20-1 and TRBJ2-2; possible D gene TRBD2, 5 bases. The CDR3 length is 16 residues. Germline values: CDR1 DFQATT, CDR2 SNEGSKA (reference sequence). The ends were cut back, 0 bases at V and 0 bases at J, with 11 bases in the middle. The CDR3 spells CSARDPSGSNTGELFF. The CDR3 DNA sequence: TGCAGTGCTAGAGATCCCAGCGGCTCGAACACCGGGGAGCTGTTTTTT.

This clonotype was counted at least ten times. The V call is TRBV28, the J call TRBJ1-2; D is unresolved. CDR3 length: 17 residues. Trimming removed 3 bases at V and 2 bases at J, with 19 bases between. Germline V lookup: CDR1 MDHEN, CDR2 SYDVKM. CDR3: CASSFFGVGEKNYGYTF. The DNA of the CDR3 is TGTGCCAGCAGTTTCTTCGGGGTCGGAGAGAAAAACTATGGCTACACCTTC.

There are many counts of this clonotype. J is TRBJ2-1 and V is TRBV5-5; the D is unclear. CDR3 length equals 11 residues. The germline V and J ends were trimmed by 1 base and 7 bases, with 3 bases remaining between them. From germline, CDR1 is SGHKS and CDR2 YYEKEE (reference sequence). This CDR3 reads CASSLFNEQFF. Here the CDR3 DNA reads TGTGCCAGCAGCTTGTTTAATGAGCAGTTCTTC.

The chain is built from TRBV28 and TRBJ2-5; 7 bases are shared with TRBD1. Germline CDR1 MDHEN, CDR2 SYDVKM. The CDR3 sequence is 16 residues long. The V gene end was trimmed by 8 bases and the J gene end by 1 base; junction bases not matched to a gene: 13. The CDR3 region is CASAPKGQFTQETQYF. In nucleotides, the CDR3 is TGTGCCAGCGCCCCGAAGGGACAGTTTACCCAAGAGACCCAGTACTTC.

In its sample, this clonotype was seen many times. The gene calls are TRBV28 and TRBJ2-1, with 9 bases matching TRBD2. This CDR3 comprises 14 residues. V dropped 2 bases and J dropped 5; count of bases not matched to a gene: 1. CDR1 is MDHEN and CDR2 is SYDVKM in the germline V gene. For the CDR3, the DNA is TGTGCCAGCAGTTTAGGCGGGGGGGACAATGAGCAGTTCTTC. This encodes CASSLGGGDNEQFF. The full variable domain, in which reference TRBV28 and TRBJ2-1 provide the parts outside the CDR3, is DVKVTQSSRYLVKRTGEKVFLECVQDMDHENMFWYRQDPGLGLRLIYFSYDVKMKEKGDIPEGYSVSREKKERFSLILESASTNQTSMYLCASSLGGGDNEQFFGPGTRLTVL.

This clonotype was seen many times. CDR3 in amino acids: CASSPAGGLNYGYTF. The CDR3 nucleotides read TGCGCCAGCAGCCCGGCGGGGGGGCTGAACTATGGCTACACCTTC. The rearrangement joins TRBV5-1 to TRBJ1-2; maybe TRBD1 (6 bases). Germline V gives CDR1 SGHRS, CDR2 YFSETQ. Trimming removed 4 bases from V and 2 bases from J, with 15 bases in between. This CDR3 is built from 15 residues.

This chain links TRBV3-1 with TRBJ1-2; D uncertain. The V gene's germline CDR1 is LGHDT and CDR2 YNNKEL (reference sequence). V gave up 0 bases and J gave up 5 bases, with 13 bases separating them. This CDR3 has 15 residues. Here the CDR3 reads CASSQEAKRAYGYTF. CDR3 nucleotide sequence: TGTGCCAGCAGCCAAGAGGCCAAGAGGGCATATGGCTACACCTTC.

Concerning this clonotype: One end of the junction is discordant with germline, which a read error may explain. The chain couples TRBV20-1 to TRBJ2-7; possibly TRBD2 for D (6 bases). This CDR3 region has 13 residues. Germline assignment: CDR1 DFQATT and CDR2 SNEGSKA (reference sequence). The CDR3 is CSARGDLGYEQHF. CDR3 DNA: TGCAGTGCTAGAGGGGACTTGGGATACGAGCAGCACTTC.

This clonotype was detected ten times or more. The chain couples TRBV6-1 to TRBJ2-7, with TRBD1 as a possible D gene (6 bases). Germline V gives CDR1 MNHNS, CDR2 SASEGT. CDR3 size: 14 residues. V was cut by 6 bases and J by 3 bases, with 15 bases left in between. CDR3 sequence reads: CASSQGIEGYEQYF. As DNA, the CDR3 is TGTGCCAGCAGCCAGGGGATAGAGGGCTACGAGCAGTACTTC.

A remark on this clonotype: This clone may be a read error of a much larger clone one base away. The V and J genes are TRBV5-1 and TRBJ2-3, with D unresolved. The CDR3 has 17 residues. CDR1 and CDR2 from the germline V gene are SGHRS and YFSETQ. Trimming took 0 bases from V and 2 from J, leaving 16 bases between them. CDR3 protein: CASSLEGALMYTDTQYF. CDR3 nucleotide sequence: TGCGCCAGCAGCTTGGAAGGCGCTCTTATGTACACAGATACGCAGTATTTT.

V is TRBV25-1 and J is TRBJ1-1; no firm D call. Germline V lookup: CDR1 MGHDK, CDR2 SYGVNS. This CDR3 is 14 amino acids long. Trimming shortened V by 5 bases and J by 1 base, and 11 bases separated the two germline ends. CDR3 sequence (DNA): TGTGCCAGCAGTCCCTCAATTTGGAACACTGAAGCTTTCTTT. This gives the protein CASSPSIWNTEAFF.

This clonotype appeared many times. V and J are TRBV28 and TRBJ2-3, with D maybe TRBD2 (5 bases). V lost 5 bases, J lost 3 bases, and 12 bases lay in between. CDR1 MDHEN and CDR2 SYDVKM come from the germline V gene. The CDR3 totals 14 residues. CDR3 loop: CASSPTRGTDTQYF. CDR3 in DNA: TGTGCCAGCAGTCCAACCCGGGGTACAGATACGCAGTATTTT.